This entry features one T cell receptor (beta chain) sequence. Patients from Seattle were sampled longitudinally, starting during active infection. The CDR3 extends over 15 amino acids. This sample is drawn from a study of blood T cell repertoires in COVID-19. Study-wide background: Sites in the United States, Italy and Spain provided acute and convalescent COVID-19 samples.

As processed by the authors: Using reference gene primer amplification, nucleated cell counts were estimated. Assay: immunoSEQ multiplex PCR; the TCRdb copy retains only in-frame clones and omits some. V and J calls plus clone size are reproduced from that table; the DNA served to infer D and trimming. The data contain about 210,000 clones, roughly 80% of them singletons. Sequenced: peripheral blood. The chain carries TRBV21-1 and TRBJ1-1; the table names TRBD1, a call not compared with the DNA. TRBV21-1 is an annotated pseudogene. The clonotype comes from a woman older than 75 with COVID-19, enrolled during active disease. The CDR3 DNA reads TGTGCCAGCAGCAAACGGACAGGCGAAGGCACTGAAGCTTTCTTT. This codes for CASSKRTGEGTEAFF.